The 17 T cell receptor beta chains below come from one sample, sequenced in a study of spatial heterogeneity in lung cancer. TCRdb re-derived calls from the 5' RACE reads in MiXCR, one entry per CDR3 protein. The data contain fewer than 3,000 distinct CDR3 sequences, 8.5% of them seen just once; the ten biggest clones take up 20% to 25%. Time point described: sample taken at primary tumor resection. The sample in question was normal lung tissue next to the tumor, obtained at surgery. The receptor set was obtained from a female donor with early-stage non-small cell lung cancer.

The sample holds many counts of this clonotype. This chain connects TRBV2 to TRBJ2-4; weak D call: TRBD1 (5 bases). The germline gives CDR1 SNHLY, CDR2 FYNNEI. The CDR3 length is 12 residues. Trimming pared 4 bases from V and 8 bases from J, leaving 9 bases between. CDR3 nucleotide sequence: TGTGCCAGCAGTGGCAGGGTGCACATTCAGTACTTC. Translated, it gives CASSGRVHIQYF.

This clonotype is labeled as medium-sized. The J gene is TRBJ2-2, the V gene TRBV12-3 or TRBV12-4, with D hard to call. The CDR3 sequence is 14 residues long. Between the trimmed V and J ends, which lost 5 bases and 6 bases, there was a span of 13 bases. CDR3 in DNA: TGTGCCAGCAGTCCACCCTCATTCGCCGGGGAGCTGTTTTTT. Translated: CASSPPSFAGELFF.

By sample fraction, this clonotype is medium-sized. The chain has TRBV7-2 and TRBJ1-5; D is unclear. Germline V CDR1 and CDR2: SGHTA, FQGNSA. With 5 bases removed from V and 6 bases from J, the gap between germline ends came to 26 bases. This CDR3 is 18 amino acids long. CDR3 sequence reads: CASSQFGRGIQRSQPQHF. Written as DNA, the CDR3 is TGTGCCAGCAGCCAATTTGGACGGGGAATTCAGCGCAGTCAGCCCCAGCATTTT.

Regarding this clonotype: The junction shows a germline mismatch at one end, possibly a read error. The chain has TRBV11-2 and TRBJ2-1; 8 bases map to TRBD2. This CDR3 spans 17 amino acids. Germline V lookup: CDR1 SGHAT, CDR2 FQNNGV. CDR3 nucleotides: TGTGCCAGCAGCTTAGGGCTTGCGGGGGGTCTCTACAATGAGCAATTCTTC. It specifies CASSLGLAGGLYNEQFF.

By its share, this clonotype is medium-sized. The rearrangement links TRBV28 to TRBJ2-7, with 14 bases that match TRBD2. CDR1 and CDR2 from the germline V gene are MDHEN and SYDVKM. Germline trimming cut 5 bases from V and 1 base from J; bases unmatched to any gene: 4. This CDR3 has 16 residues. CDR3 region: CASSLGLAGVSYEQYF. For the CDR3, the DNA is TGTGCCAGCAGTCTGGGACTAGCGGGAGTATCCTACGAGCAGTACTTC.

By frequency in the sample, this clonotype is medium-sized. CDR3 nucleotides: TGTGCCAGCAGCTACCGGGCCCCGAGGGAAGCCAAAAACATTCAGTACTTC. Its protein is CASSYRAPREAKNIQYF. The rearrangement joins TRBV13 to TRBJ2-4; a weak D match, TRBD2 (5 bases). Per the germline V gene, CDR1 is PRHDT and CDR2 is FYEKMQ (reference sequence). V was cut by 4 bases and J by 0 bases, with 16 bases left in between. CDR3 length: 17 residues.

This clonotype is labeled medium-sized. This chain uses TRBV7-2 with TRBJ2-1; D is possibly TRBD2 (5 bases). Germline CDR1 SGHTA, CDR2 FQGNSA. This CDR3 spans 12 amino acids. The V end was cut by 0 bases, the J end by 9 bases, with 6 bases between. In DNA form, the CDR3 reads TGTGCCAGCAGCTTAGCGCGGGTTGAGCAGTTCTTC. Protein product: CASSLARVEQFF.

This clonotype is deemed large (0.1 to 1%). The chain is built from TRBV28 and TRBJ2-7, with TRBD2 as a possible D gene (5 bases). CDR1 MDHEN and CDR2 SYDVKM come from the germline V gene. Trimming took off 7 bases at V and 2 bases at J, with 6 bases between the two ends. The CDR3 is 11 amino acids. The DNA for the CDR3 is TGTGCCAGCACTAGCCCCTACGAGCAGTACTTC. This codes for CASTSPYEQYF. Together with reference TRBV28 and TRBJ2-7, the CDR3 gives the full variable domain: DVKVTQSSRYLVKRTGEKVFLECVQDMDHENMFWYRQDPGLGLRLIYFSYDVKMKEKGDIPEGYSVSREKKERFSLILESASTNQTSMYLCASTSPYEQYFGPGTRLTVT.

In this sample, this clonotype turned up a few times. The gene calls are TRBV20-1 and TRBJ2-1, with 10 bases fitting TRBD2. This CDR3 has 14 amino acids. Germline lookup yields CDR1 DFQATT and CDR2 SNEGSKA (reference sequence). V dropped 5 bases and J dropped 9; count of bases not matched to a gene: 10. CDR3 loop: CSAPQAGGPTEQFF. The CDR3 nucleotides read TGCAGTGCTCCTCAAGCGGGAGGGCCCACTGAGCAGTTCTTC.

This clonotype was observed a handful of times. The chain links TRBV20-1 to TRBJ2-3; no reliable D call. This CDR3 contains 15 residues. CDR1 is DFQATT, CDR2 SNEGSKA, per germline (reference sequence). V was cut by 1 base and J by 2 bases, with 13 bases left in between. This CDR3 reads CSARVMAGPTDTQYF. The DNA of the CDR3 is TGCAGTGCTAGAGTAATGGCTGGCCCCACAGATACGCAGTATTTT.

The V gene is TRBV6-2 or TRBV6-3, the J gene TRBJ1-2; 7 bases are a match to TRBD1. The V and J ends lost 4 bases and 3 bases, in that order; junction bases with no gene match: 11. CDR1 and CDR2 (germline): MNHEY, SVGEGT. CDR3 length equals 16 residues. DNA for the CDR3: TGTGCCAGCAGTTCGGCAGGGGGAGCATTCTACTATGGCTACACCTTC. This gives the protein CASSSAGGAFYYGYTF.

The chain couples TRBV10-3 to TRBJ2-3; D uncertain. CDR3 length: 11 amino acids. V shed 5 bases and J shed 6 bases, with 6 bases lying between them. CDR1 ENHRY and CDR2 SYGVKD come from the germline V gene. The CDR3 nucleotides read TGTGCCATCAGTCCGGCCGATACGCAGTATTTT. Translated: CAISPADTQYF.

This clonotype is termed medium-sized. The chain links TRBV5-1 to TRBJ2-2; 12 bases match TRBD2. Losses at the gene ends were 0 bases for V and 6 bases for J; bases not matched to a gene: 12. Germline CDR1 SGHRS, CDR2 YFSETQ. The CDR3 is 19 amino acids. CDR3 region: CASSLGLAGATSSAGELFF. Written as DNA, the CDR3 is TGCGCCAGCAGCTTGGGACTAGCGGGAGCCACCTCATCCGCCGGGGAGCTGTTTTTT.

The sample holds a few counts of this clonotype. The chain has TRBV6-6 and TRBJ2-3, with TRBD2 identical over 8 bases. This CDR3 has 14 residues. V lost 7 bases, J lost 5 bases, and 8 bases stayed unmatched. Germline CDR1 and CDR2: MNHNY and SVGAGI (reference sequence). The CDR3 nucleotides read TGTGCCAGCACGGGAGCGGGAGCGGGAGATACGCAGTATTTT. It yields the protein CASTGAGAGDTQYF.

By share, this clonotype counts as medium-sized. This rearrangement joins TRBV20-1 to TRBJ2-2, with D uncertain. Germline V gives CDR1 DFQATT, CDR2 SNEGSKA (reference sequence). The CDR3 has 12 amino acids. Trimming took 1 base from V and 8 from J, leaving 8 bases between them. The CDR3 nucleotides read TGCAGTGCTAGAGTTGGTGCAGGGGAGCTGTTTTTT. This gives the protein CSARVGAGELFF.

By frequency in the sample, this clonotype is medium-sized (0.01 to 0.1%). The chain has TRBV28 and TRBJ2-5; TRBD1 might be the D (6 bases). The CDR3 is 14 amino acids. From germline, CDR1 is MDHEN and CDR2 SYDVKM. V was cut by 5 bases and J by 1 base, with 11 bases left in between. The DNA for the CDR3 is TGTGCCAGCAGTACAAGACAGGCCCAAGAGACCCAGTACTTC. Translation: CASSTRQAQETQYF.

This clonotype has more than one count but fewer than ten. The J gene is TRBJ2-5, the V gene TRBV5-4, with D uncertain. V was trimmed by 4 bases and J by 4 bases, leaving 11 bases between them. There are 13 residues in the CDR3. Per the germline V gene, CDR1 is SGHNT and CDR2 is YYREEE (reference sequence). CDR3 sequence reads: CASSASLAETQYF. The CDR3 DNA is TGTGCCAGCAGCGCCTCGTTGGCAGAGACCCAGTACTTC. Supplemented by reference TRBV5-4 and TRBJ2-5, the full variable domain reads ETGVTQSPTHLIKTRGQQVTLRCSSQSGHNTVSWYQQALGQGPQFIFQYYREEENGRGNFPPRFSGLQFPNYSSELNVNALELDDSALYLCASSASLAETQYFGPGTRLLVL.